This T cell receptor (beta chain) was retrieved from a study of cytotoxic CD8 clonotypes in ibrutinib-treated CLL. Overall study context: After treatment lasting a median roughly eleven months, range 6 to 36, response samples were collected.

Around 2 micrograms of genomic DNA from cryopreserved PBMCs went into TCR beta libraries. Sequenced by immunoSEQ multiplex PCR; TCRdb stores in-frame clones only, minus some. The data hold under 300,000 clones, with 60% to 80% observed a single time. V was pared by 7 bases and J by 2 bases, with 17 bases between. The CDR3 runs 15 residues. From germline, CDR1 is SNHLY and CDR2 FYNNEI. This specimen consisted of PBMCs, obtained at disease progression, from a patient treated with ibrutinib. The chain carries TRBV2 and TRBJ2-5; tentative D call: TRBD2 (6 bases). The receptor comes from a human donor with chronic lymphocytic leukemia. The CDR3 DNA reads as TGTGCCAGCACCCGCCCCCTAGCGCTACAAGAGACCCAGTACTTC. Its protein is CASTRPLALQETQYF.